This note documents a single T cell receptor (beta chain) sequence. These data are taken from a study of monozygotic twins with inflammatory bowel disease. This CDR3 region has 12 residues. Looked up from germline, CDR1 is SEHNR and CDR2 is FQNEAQ (reference sequence). After re-calling the 5' RACE reads, TCRdb lists one entry per CDR3 protein, DNA absent. The sample totals some 330,000 distinct CDR3 sequences; its top ten clones hold 5% to 6%. Researchers collected over 2 ml of blood per donor. The J gene is TRBJ1-1, the V gene TRBV7-9. Input material: blood. The clonotype was recovered from a human donor with ulcerative colitis or Crohn's disease, or a healthy co-twin of an affected twin (not recorded which). This CDR3 reads CASSLATGGAFF.